This T cell receptor beta chain was observed in a study of regulatory dendritic cells for organ transplantation. In the study overall: Regulatory dendritic cells were monocyte-derived, receiving vitamin D3 on days 0 and 4 and IL-10 on day 4.

Profiling relied on immunoSEQ multiplex PCR, and the TCRdb table lists in-frame clones only, not all of them. The sample yields around 19,000 clones, 80% to 90% seen once. The V and J ends lost 6 bases and 4 bases respectively, with 15 bases between them. This CDR3 comprises 14 residues. CDR1 is SNHLY and CDR2 is FYNNEI in the germline V gene. Allogeneic regulatory or mature dendritic cells were co-cultured for roughly five days with CFSE-labeled sorted T cells at 1:10. A note on this clone: The antigen is unknown.

Sequenced: naive CD4+ T cells from blood cultured with regulatory dendritic cells. Subset described: CD45RA+ naive T cells. This sequence originates from a human donor in good health. The gene calls are TRBV2 and TRBJ2-5; D gene unclear. The CDR3 is CASSQKIVGETQYF. The CDR3 DNA reads as TGTGCCAGCAGCCAGAAAATCGTAGGAGAGACCCAGTACTTC.